This T cell receptor beta chain was obtained from a study of blood T cell repertoires in COVID-19. Study background: T cells, B-cell-depleted T cells, or PBMCs provided the cDNA or gDNA that served as material.

The CDR3 has 19 residues. J lost 6 bases, V lost 4 bases, and 22 bases had no gene match. Per the germline V gene, CDR1 is KGHDR and CDR2 is SFDVKD. Participants were aged roughly 18 to 89 years, lived in around 25 US areas, and enrolled virtually. Recovery meant two consecutive negative NP/OP PCR tests, professional clearance, or resolved symptoms. Per the study methods: Estimates of nucleated cell counts were drawn from the amplification of reference gene primers. TCRdb's table, derived via immunoSEQ multiplex PCR, lists solely in-frame clones and lacks some. The D gene and trimming were derived from the DNA, and the V and J assignments and clone size from that table. This repertoire shows about 280,000 clones, under 90% found once; its top ten account for more than 1.5%.

The sample taken for sequencing was PBMCs or T cells enriched from blood (not recorded which). The chain combines TRBV24-1 with TRBJ1-2; 7 bases agree with TRBD1. The receptor's source is a woman aged 55-70 years who had recovered from COVID-19. CDR3 bases: TGTGCCACCAGTGACCCCCGTCCGGGGACAGATTTTTCCCTCGATGGCTACACCTTC. It specifies CATSDPRPGTDFSLDGYTF.